The 13 T cell receptor beta chains given below trace back to one sample, sequenced in a study of T cell responses to AZD1222 COVID-19 vaccine. Some clones are missing from TCRdb's copy, which holds only in-frame ones; the method was immunoSEQ multiplex PCR. The sample contains around 89,000 clones, approximately 90% of which appear only once. The input for sequencing was peripheral blood, taken on day 0 of AZD1222 vaccination. The source is an adult in good health.

V is TRBV5-4 and J is TRBJ1-3, with D hard to call. The germline gives CDR1 SGHNT, CDR2 YYREEE (reference sequence). Trimming removed 6 bases at V and 1 base at J, with 20 bases between. The CDR3 loop spans 17 amino acids. The CDR3 DNA follows: TGTGCCAGCACCTCCCGGGCAGGACCGATGTCTGGAAACACCATATATTTT. Translating it yields CASTSRAGPMSGNTIYF.

This sequence joins TRBV7-9 and TRBJ1-2, with 7 bases lining up with TRBD1. This CDR3 contains 16 residues. After removal of 6 bases from V and 4 bases from J, the junction contained 14 bases not matched to a gene. Germline CDR1 reads SEHNR; CDR2 reads FQNEAQ (reference sequence). CDR3 DNA: TGTGCCAGCAGAAAGACCGGGACAGATGGGCTCTATGGCTACACCTTC. This codes for CASRKTGTDGLYGYTF.

The V call is TRBV19, the J call TRBJ2-5; no clear D gene. The CDR3 totals 11 residues. V was clipped by 4 bases and J by 5 bases, with 5 bases between them. The germline gives CDR1 LNHDA, CDR2 SQIVND (reference sequence). CDR3 nucleotide sequence: TGTGCCAGTAGTAGTCTTGAGACCCAGTACTTC. It specifies CASSSLETQYF.

V usage is TRBV28 and J usage is TRBJ2-7; TRBD1 matches at 9 bases. The CDR3 totals 16 residues. Germline trimming cut 2 bases from V and 0 bases from J; bases unmatched to any gene: 5. The germline CDR1 and CDR2 sequences are MDHEN and SYDVKM. The chain's CDR3 is CASSLRPGQGSYEQYF. DNA of the CDR3: TGTGCCAGCAGTTTAAGACCGGGACAGGGCTCCTACGAGCAGTACTTC.

V and J are TRBV29-1 and TRBJ1-1, with 7 bases aligning to TRBD1. The CDR3 spans 14 residues. V shed 6 bases, J shed 3 bases, and the junction held 10 bases outside the gene matches. From germline, CDR1 is SQVTM and CDR2 ANQGSEA. For the CDR3, the DNA is TGCAGCGTGGCCCGACTTACAGGGGACACTGAAGCTTTCTTT. Protein product: CSVARLTGDTEAFF.

This chain uses TRBV6-2 or TRBV6-3 with TRBJ2-1; 7 positions agree with TRBD2. This CDR3 spans 13 amino acids. The junction had 10 bases not matched to a gene; V was cut back by 5 bases and J by 12 bases. Germline-derived CDR1 and CDR2 are MNHEY and SVGEGT. This CDR3 is CASSGLVTMGQFF. CDR3 in DNA: TGTGCCAGCAGTGGACTAGTGACCATGGGGCAGTTCTTC.

The chain carries TRBV6-5 and TRBJ2-1; weak D call: TRBD2 (6 bases). V lost 5 bases and J lost 4, with 15 bases in between. Germline assignment: CDR1 MNHEY and CDR2 SVGAGI. This CDR3 region has 15 residues. The CDR3 sequence is CASSTQPGEYNEQFF. In nucleotides, the CDR3 is TGTGCCAGCAGTACCCAACCGGGGGAATACAATGAGCAGTTCTTC.

The chain uses TRBV11-1 and TRBJ1-1; D gene ambiguous. The CDR3 extends over 13 amino acids. In germline, CDR1 is SGHAT, CDR2 FQDESV (reference sequence). V lost 1 base to trimming and J lost 1 base, with 4 bases between them. The CDR3 DNA is TGTGCCAGCAGCTTAGTTCAGAACACTGAAGCTTTCTTT. This sequence encodes CASSLVQNTEAFF.

The chain recombines TRBV2 with TRBJ1-2; D remains unclear. V lost 2 bases to trimming and J lost 4 bases, with 23 bases between them. The CDR3 runs 18 residues. CDR1 is SNHLY and CDR2 is FYNNEI in the germline V gene. CDR3 amino acids: CASSENPSRTEARYGYTF. In nucleotides, the CDR3 is TGTGCCAGCAGTGAAAACCCGTCAAGGACGGAGGCTCGCTATGGCTACACCTTC.

The chain has TRBV10-3 and TRBJ2-7; TRBD2 matches at 10 bases. This CDR3 region has 14 residues. V was clipped by 6 bases and J by 2 bases; unmatched bases: 4. Per the germline V gene, CDR1 is ENHRY and CDR2 is SYGVKD. CDR3: CAIREGLAAYEQYF. The CDR3 DNA is TGTGCCATCAGGGAAGGACTAGCGGCCTACGAGCAGTACTTC.

The chain is built from TRBV2 and TRBJ2-5, with 9 bases matching TRBD2. Germline CDR1 and CDR2: SNHLY and FYNNEI. The CDR3 runs 14 residues. J gave up 2 bases and V 9 bases, and 7 bases lay outside the gene matches. CDR3 residues: CASLLAGPQETQYF. Here the CDR3 DNA reads TGTGCCAGTCTCCTAGCGGGGCCTCAAGAGACCCAGTACTTC.

This clone was picked up one time. The V and J genes are TRBV7-9 and TRBJ2-3, with D unresolved. The germline gives CDR1 SEHNR, CDR2 FQNEAQ (reference sequence). The V end was cut by 7 bases, the J end by 0 bases, with 5 bases between. The CDR3 loop spans 12 amino acids. The DNA for the CDR3 is TGTGCCAGCACCCCGAGCACAGATACGCAGTATTTT. Protein sequence: CASTPSTDTQYF.

The count of this clone is one. The J gene is TRBJ2-2, the V gene TRBV25-1, with 9 bases identical to TRBD1. CDR3 size: 15 residues. After removal of 5 bases from V and 5 bases from J, the junction contained 6 bases not matched to a gene. CDR1 is MGHDK and CDR2 is SYGVNS in the germline V gene. The CDR3 bases are TGTGCCAGCAGTAGGCCCGGGACAGGGACCGGGGAGCTGTTTTTT. Protein product: CASSRPGTGTGELFF.